Listed below are T cell receptor beta chains from one sample, sequenced in a study of T cell responses to AZD1222 COVID-19 vaccine. Profiled with immunoSEQ multiplex PCR; TCRdb holds only in-frame clones, not every one. The profile shows hundreds of thousands of clones, 90% to 95% of them singletons. Sequences were derived from peripheral blood, sampled 28 days after the second AZD1222 dose. The receptors originated from an adult who received the AZD1222 COVID-19 vaccine. Each CDR3 is given with its conserved first and last residue. The D gene is left open where the match is weak. Clone sizes are given selectively: once, few, many, or a class where the clone is expanded.

size: NA
V: TRBV29-1
D: TRBD1
J: TRBJ2-7
DNA: TGCAGCGCCGAAGGGACAGGGGGCGCCGAGCAGTACTTC
CDR3: CSAEGTGGAEQYF

size: NA
V: TRBV7-9
D: NA
J: TRBJ2-5
DNA: TGTGCCAGCAGCCCCTGGACAGCCAAAGAGACCCAGTACTTC
CDR3: CASSPWTAKETQYF

size: NA
V: TRBV6-2/TRBV6-3
D: TRBD2
J: TRBJ2-1
DNA: TGTGCCAGCAGTTCCGGGACTAGCGGGAATGAGCAGTTCTTC
CDR3: CASSSGTSGNEQFF

size: NA
V: TRBV27
D: TRBD2
J: TRBJ2-2
DNA: TGTGCCAGCACCCTTAGCGGGACCCTAGGGGGGGAGCTGTTTTTT
CDR3: CASTLSGTLGGELFF

size: NA
V: TRBV3-1/TRBV3-2
D: NA
J: TRBJ1-1
DNA: TGTGCCAGCAGCCAAGCGCTAAACACTGAAGCTTTCTTT
CDR3: CASSQALNTEAFF

size: NA
V: TRBV10-3
D: NA
J: TRBJ2-3
DNA: TGTGCCACCGGGGCGGTGGACGGAACTATTGCCACAGATACGCAGTATTTT
CDR3: CATGAVDGTIATDTQYF

size: NA
V: TRBV5-1
D: TRBD1
J: TRBJ1-2
DNA: TGCGCCAGCAGCTGGGGACAGGGGAGCAGCTACACCTTC
CDR3: CASSWGQGSSYTF

size: NA
V: TRBV30
D: NA
J: TRBJ2-7
DNA: TGTGCCTGGAGCGAGTCGGGCGAGCAGTACTTC
CDR3: CAWSESGEQYF

size: NA
V: TRBV10-3
D: TRBD1
J: TRBJ2-7
DNA: TGTGCCATCGCCCGGGACAGTTCCTCCTACGAGCAGTACTTC
CDR3: CAIARDSSSYEQYF

size: NA
V: TRBV2
D: TRBD1
J: TRBJ2-2
DNA: TGTGCCAGCAGTGAAAGACAGGGGTATGGCACCGGGGAGCTGTTTTTT
CDR3: CASSERQGYGTGELFF

size: NA
V: TRBV29-1
D: NA
J: TRBJ1-1
DNA: TGCAGCGTTGGACTCCGAACGGCAAACACTGAAGCTTTCTTT
CDR3: CSVGLRTANTEAFF

size: NA
V: TRBV27
D: TRBD2
J: TRBJ2-1
DNA: TGTGCCAGCAGTTTAGGGGGAGGGACTAGCGGGGGGCCCGCAATCTTC
CDR3: CASSLGGGTSGGPAIF

size: few
V: TRBV3-1/TRBV3-2
D: NA
J: TRBJ2-6
DNA: TGTGCCAGCAGCCAAGATTTTGGTTCTGGGGCCAACGTCCTGACTTTC
CDR3: CASSQDFGSGANVLTF

size: NA
V: TRBV21-1
D: NA
J: TRBJ1-4
DNA: TGTGCCAGCAGACTGACAACAACTAATGAAAAACTGTTTTTT
CDR3: CASRLTTTNEKLFF

size: NA
V: TRBV7-2
D: NA
J: TRBJ1-2
DNA: TGTGCCAGCAGCTTAATCCGCGGGTTGGACTATGGCTACACCTTC
CDR3: CASSLIRGLDYGYTF

size: NA
V: TRBV5-5
D: NA
J: TRBJ2-7
DNA: TGTGCCAGCAGCTTCCAGGCTGCCTACGAGCAGTACTTC
CDR3: CASSFQAAYEQYF

size: once
V: TRBV28
D: NA
J: TRBJ2-1
DNA: TGTGCCAGCAGGCCCGTGGGGACCTACAATGAGCAGTTCTTC
CDR3: CASRPVGTYNEQFF

size: NA
V: TRBV11-3
D: NA
J: TRBJ2-2
DNA: TGTGCCAGCAGCACACGGACCGACTCGGAGCTGTTTTTT
CDR3: CASSTRTDSELFF

size: NA
V: TRBV3-1/TRBV3-2
D: NA
J: TRBJ2-2
DNA: TGTGCCAGCAGCCTTAGCGTTGCCGGGGAGCTGTTTTTT
CDR3: CASSLSVAGELFF

size: NA
V: TRBV5-6
D: NA
J: TRBJ1-3
DNA: TGTGCCAGCAGCAGAACCCCAGGGGCGGGAAACACCATATATTTT
CDR3: CASSRTPGAGNTIYF

size: NA
V: TRBV29-1
D: NA
J: TRBJ2-5
DNA: TGCAGCGTTATCCCATATTCCCTCCAAGAGACCCAGTACTTC
CDR3: CSVIPYSLQETQYF

size: NA
V: TRBV12-3/TRBV12-4
D: NA
J: TRBJ1-2
DNA: TGTGCCAGCAGACCAGGGTCCTATGGCTACACCTTC
CDR3: CASRPGSYGYTF

size: NA
V: TRBV14
D: TRBD1
J: TRBJ2-7
DNA: TGTGCCAGCAGCCGCATCGGGACAGGGGACGAGCAGTACTTC
CDR3: CASSRIGTGDEQYF